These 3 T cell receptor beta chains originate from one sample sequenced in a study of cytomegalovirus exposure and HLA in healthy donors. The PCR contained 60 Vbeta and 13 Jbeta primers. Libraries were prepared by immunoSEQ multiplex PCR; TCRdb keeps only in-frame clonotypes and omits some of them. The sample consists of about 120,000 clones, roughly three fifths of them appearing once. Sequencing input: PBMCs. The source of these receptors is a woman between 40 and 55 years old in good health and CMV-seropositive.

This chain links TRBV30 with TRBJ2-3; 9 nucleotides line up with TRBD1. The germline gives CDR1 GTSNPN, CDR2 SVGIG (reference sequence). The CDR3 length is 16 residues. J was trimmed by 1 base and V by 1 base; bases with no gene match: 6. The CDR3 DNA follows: TGTGCCTGGAGTGGAGGGACAGGGAGTGGCACAGATACGCAGTATTTT. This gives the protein CAWSGGTGSGTDTQYF.

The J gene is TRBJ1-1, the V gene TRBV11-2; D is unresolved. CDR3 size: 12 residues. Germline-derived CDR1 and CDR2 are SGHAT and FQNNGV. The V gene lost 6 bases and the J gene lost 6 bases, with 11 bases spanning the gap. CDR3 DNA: TGTGCCAGCAGTTTTCTACAGCCTGAAGCTTTCTTT. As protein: CASSFLQPEAFF.

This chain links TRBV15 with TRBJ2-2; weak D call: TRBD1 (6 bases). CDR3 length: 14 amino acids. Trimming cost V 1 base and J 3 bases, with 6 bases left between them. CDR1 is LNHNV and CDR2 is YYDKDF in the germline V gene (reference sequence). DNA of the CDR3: TGTGCCACCAGCAGAGGGACAGACACCGGGGAGCTGTTTTTT. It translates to CATSRGTDTGELFF.